The 5 T cell receptor beta chains below were found in one sample sequenced in a study of T cells in Graves' hyperthyroidism and ophthalmopathy. Amplification of TCR beta CDR3 regions was performed using RNA transcripts as template. When the TCR CDR3 underwent first-round RT-PCR, the HTBI primer set was used. A single record per CDR3 protein comes from TCRdb applying MiXCR to the multiplex PCR reads. The sample includes around 690,000 distinct CDR3 sequences, around 15% of them seen just once. The sequencing sample was made of blood. Every receptor here comes from a man in his fifties or sixties with Graves' hyperthyroidism.

This clonotype was seen many times. The chain carries TRBV28 and TRBJ1-6; D may be TRBD1 (6 bases). The germline gives CDR1 MDHEN, CDR2 SYDVKM. V lost 8 bases, J lost 0 bases, and 23 bases lay in between. The CDR3 is made up of 19 amino acids. CDR3 protein: CASGPGTRFPGSYNSPLHF. The CDR3 nucleotides are TGTGCCAGCGGCCCGGGGACAAGATTCCCTGGCTCCTATAATTCACCCCTCCACTTT.

This clonotype was seen only a few times. The genes are TRBV20-1 and TRBJ2-2, with TRBD2 matching 7 bases. The germline V gene encodes CDR1 DFQATT and CDR2 SNEGSKA (reference sequence). Trimming at V came to 0 bases and at J to 0 bases, leaving 1 base not matched to a gene. This CDR3 has 15 residues. In nucleotides, the CDR3 is TGCAGTGCTAGAGATAGCGGGTCGAACACCGGGGAGCTGTTTTTT. Its protein is CSARDSGSNTGELFF.

This clonotype was picked up many times. The rearrangement uses TRBV28 and TRBJ2-5; D is unresolved. The germline V gene encodes CDR1 MDHEN and CDR2 SYDVKM. Trimming took off 3 bases at V and 2 bases at J, with 7 bases between the two ends. The CDR3 extends over 13 amino acids. As DNA, the CDR3 is TGTGCCAGCAGTTTGGTATTACAAGAGACCCAGTACTTC. Amino acid sequence: CASSLVLQETQYF.

This chain joins TRBV30 and TRBJ2-5, with unresolved D. Germline V gene data show CDR1 as GTSNPN and CDR2 as SVGIG (reference sequence). V dropped 1 base and J dropped 5 bases, with 11 bases sitting between them. CDR3 size: 13 residues. CDR3 nucleotides: TGTGCCTGGAGTGGGCTTAATGCTGAGACCCAGTACTTC. Translated, it gives CAWSGLNAETQYF.

The chain carries TRBV9 and TRBJ2-3; D not resolved. Germline CDR1 and CDR2: SGDLS and YYNGEE. Trimming stripped 0 bases from V and 0 bases from J, with 5 bases between. This CDR3 is built from 14 residues. The CDR3 loop is CASSVEVSTDTQYF. For the CDR3, the DNA is TGTGCCAGCAGCGTAGAGGTGAGCACAGATACGCAGTATTTT.